Listed here is a single T cell receptor beta chain. Its specificity is unknown. This sample was included in a study of OX40 agonist ivuxolimab in advanced cancers. As for the study in general: Hepatocellular carcinoma, melanoma, renal cell or head and neck cancer affected the dose-escalation patients. Cohort: about 80% men, mean age approximately 66, aged about 23 to 80.

The V end was cut by 4 bases, the J end by 0 bases, with 17 bases between. Germline CDR1 reads MNHNS; CDR2 reads SASEGT. CDR3 length equals 17 residues. Regarding the study as a whole: At 0.1-3.0 mg/kg, partial responders had clonal expansion among the lowest observed.

The method was immunoSEQ multiplex PCR; TCRdb's version includes in-frame clones alone and lacks a portion of them. This table has about 63,000 clones, roughly nine tenths appearing once. Samples of blood were obtained at baseline, on cycle 4 day 1, and on cycle 7 day 1. This receptor was obtained from an adult with an advanced solid tumor such as melanoma, head and neck, liver or kidney cancer. J is TRBJ2-3 and V is TRBV6-1; D uncertain. Sequencing used CD4+ or CD8+ T cells sorted from blood, obtained in a trial of the OX40 agonist ivuxolimab. CDR3 loop: CASSALALPTSTDTQYF. The CDR3, as DNA: TGTGCCAGCAGTGCCCTCGCCCTCCCCACAAGCACAGATACGCAGTATTTT.